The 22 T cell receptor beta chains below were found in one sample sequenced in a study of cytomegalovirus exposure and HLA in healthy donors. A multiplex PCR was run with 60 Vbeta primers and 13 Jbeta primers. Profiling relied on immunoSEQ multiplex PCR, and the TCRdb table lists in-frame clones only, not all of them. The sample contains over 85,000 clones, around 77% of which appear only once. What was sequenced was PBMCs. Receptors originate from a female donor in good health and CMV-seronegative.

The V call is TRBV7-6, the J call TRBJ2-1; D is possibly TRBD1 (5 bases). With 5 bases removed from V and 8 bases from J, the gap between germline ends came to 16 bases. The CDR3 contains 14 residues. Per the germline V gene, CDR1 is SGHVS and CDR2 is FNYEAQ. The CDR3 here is CASSQSWGGDEQFF. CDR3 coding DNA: TGTGCCAGCAGCCAGTCTTGGGGCGGCGATGAGCAGTTCTTC.

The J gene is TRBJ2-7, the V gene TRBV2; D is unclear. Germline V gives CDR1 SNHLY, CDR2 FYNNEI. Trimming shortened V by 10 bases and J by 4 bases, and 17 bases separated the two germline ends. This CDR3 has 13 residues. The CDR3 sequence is CAKSAGESYEQYF. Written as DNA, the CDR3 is TGTGCCAAATCGGCAGGTGAAAGTTACGAGCAGTACTTC.

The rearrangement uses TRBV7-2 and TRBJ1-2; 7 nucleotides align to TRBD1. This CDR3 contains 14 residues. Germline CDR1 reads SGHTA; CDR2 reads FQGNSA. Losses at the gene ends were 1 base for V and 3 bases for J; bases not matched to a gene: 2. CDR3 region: CASSLVQGDYGYTF. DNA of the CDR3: TGTGCCAGCAGCTTAGTCCAGGGGGACTATGGCTACACCTTC.

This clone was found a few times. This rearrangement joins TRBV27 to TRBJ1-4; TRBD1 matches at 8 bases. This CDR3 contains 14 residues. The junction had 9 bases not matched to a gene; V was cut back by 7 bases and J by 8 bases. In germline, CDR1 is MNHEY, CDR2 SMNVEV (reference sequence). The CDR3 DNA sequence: TGTGCCAGCACGAAGACAGGGGTGAACGAAAAACTGTTTTTT. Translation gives CASTKTGVNEKLFF.

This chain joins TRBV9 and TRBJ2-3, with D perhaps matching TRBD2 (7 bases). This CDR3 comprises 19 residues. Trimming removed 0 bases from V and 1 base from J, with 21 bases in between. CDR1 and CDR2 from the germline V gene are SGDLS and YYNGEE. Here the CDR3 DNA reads TGTGCCAGCAGCGTAGCCTCAATGGGGGGGCGGGAACGCACAGATACGCAGTATTTT. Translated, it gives CASSVASMGGRERTDTQYF.

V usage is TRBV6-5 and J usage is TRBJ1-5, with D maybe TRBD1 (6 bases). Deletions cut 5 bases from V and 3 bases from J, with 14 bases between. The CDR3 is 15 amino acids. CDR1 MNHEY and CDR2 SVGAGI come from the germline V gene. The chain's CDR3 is CASSLDRNLNQPQHF. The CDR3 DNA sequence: TGTGCCAGCAGTCTGGACAGAAATCTCAATCAGCCCCAGCATTTT.

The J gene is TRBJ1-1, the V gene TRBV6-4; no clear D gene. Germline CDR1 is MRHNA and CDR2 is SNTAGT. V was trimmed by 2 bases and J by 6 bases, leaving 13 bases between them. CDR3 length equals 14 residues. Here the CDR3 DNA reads TGTGCCAGCAGTGACGGAGACTCCGTCGCTGAAGCTTTCTTT. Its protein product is CASSDGDSVAEAFF.

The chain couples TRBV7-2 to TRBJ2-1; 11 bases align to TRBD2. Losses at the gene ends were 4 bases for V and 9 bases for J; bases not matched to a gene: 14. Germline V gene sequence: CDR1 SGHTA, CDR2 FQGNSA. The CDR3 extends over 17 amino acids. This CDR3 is CASSSTGTSGGRGEQFF. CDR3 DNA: TGTGCCAGCAGCTCCACCGGCACTAGCGGGGGCCGGGGTGAGCAGTTCTTC. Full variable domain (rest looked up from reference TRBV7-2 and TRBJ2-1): GAGVSQSPSNKVTEKGKDVELRCDPISGHTALYWYRQSLGQGLEFLIYFQGNSAPDKSGLPSDRFSAERTGGSVSTLTIQRTQQEDSAVYLCASSSTGTSGGRGEQFFGPGTRLTVL.

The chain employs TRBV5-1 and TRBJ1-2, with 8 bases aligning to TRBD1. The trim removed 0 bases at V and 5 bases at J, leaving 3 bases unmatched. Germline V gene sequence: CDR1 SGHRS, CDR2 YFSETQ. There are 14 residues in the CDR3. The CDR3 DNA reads TGCGCCAGCAGCTTGGCGGGACAGGATTATGGCTACACCTTC. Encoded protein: CASSLAGQDYGYTF.

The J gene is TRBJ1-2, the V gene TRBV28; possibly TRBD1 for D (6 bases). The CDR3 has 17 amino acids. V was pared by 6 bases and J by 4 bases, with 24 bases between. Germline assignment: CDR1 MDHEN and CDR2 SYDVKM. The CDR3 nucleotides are TGTGCCAGCAGGTTACTAACAGGGAGGGGCCCCGGCTATGGCTACACCTTC. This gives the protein CASRLLTGRGPGYGYTF.

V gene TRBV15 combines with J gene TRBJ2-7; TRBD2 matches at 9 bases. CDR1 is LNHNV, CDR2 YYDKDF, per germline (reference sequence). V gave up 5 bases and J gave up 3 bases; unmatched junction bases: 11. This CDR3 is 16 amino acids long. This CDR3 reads CATSATTGTSIYEQYF. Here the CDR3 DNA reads TGTGCCACCAGCGCCACGACCGGGACTAGCATCTACGAGCAGTACTTC.

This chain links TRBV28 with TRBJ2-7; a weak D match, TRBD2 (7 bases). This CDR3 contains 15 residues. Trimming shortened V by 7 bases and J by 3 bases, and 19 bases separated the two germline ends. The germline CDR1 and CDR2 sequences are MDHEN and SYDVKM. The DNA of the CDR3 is TGTGCCAGCACCGTCGGGGGGCTAGCGGTCTACGAGCAGTACTTC. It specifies CASTVGGLAVYEQYF.

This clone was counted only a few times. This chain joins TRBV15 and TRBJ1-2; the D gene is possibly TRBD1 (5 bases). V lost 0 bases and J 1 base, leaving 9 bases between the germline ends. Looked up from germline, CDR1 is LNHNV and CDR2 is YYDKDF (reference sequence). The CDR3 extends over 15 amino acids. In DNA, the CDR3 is TGTGCCACCAGCAGAGAGATGGGACTTAACTATGGCTACACCTTC. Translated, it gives CATSREMGLNYGYTF.

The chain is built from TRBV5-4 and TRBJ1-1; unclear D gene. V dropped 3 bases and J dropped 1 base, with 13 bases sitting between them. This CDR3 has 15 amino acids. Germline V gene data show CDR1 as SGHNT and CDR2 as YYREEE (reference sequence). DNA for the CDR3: TGTGCCAGCAGCTCCCCAGCGGGCCGGAACACTGAAGCTTTCTTT. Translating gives CASSSPAGRNTEAFF.

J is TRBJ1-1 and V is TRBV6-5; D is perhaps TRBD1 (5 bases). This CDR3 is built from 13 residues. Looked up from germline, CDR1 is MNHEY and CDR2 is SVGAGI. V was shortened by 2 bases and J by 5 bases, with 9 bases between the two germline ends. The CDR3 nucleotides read TGTGCCAGCAGTTACGGGGGGGAGACTGAAGCTTTCTTT. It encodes CASSYGGETEAFF.

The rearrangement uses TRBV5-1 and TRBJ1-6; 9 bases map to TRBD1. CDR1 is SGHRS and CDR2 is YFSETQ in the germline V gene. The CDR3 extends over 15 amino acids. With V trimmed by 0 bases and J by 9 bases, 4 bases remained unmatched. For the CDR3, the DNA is TGCGCCAGCAGCTTGGTGGGACAGGGACTTTCACCCCTCCACTTT. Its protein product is CASSLVGQGLSPLHF.

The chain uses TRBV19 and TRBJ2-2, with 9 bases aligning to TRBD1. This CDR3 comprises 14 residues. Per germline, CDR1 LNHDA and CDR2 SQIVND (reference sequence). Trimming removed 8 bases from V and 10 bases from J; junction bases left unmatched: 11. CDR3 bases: TGTGCCAGTTGGGGACAGGGATTCCGCGAGGAGCTGTTTTTT. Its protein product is CASWGQGFREELFF.

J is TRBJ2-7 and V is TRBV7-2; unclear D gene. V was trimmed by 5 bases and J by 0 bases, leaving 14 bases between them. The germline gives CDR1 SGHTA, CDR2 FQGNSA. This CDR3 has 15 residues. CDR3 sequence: CASSPSPAGSYEQYF. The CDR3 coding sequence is TGTGCCAGCAGCCCCAGCCCCGCAGGCTCCTACGAGCAGTACTTC.

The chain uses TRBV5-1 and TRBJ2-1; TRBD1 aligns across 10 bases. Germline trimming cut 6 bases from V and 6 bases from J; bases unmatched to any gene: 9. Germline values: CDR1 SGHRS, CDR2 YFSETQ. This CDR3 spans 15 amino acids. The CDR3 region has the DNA TGCGCCAGCACTGCCTCGACAGGGGGCGGCAATGAGCAGTTCTTC. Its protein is CASTASTGGGNEQFF.

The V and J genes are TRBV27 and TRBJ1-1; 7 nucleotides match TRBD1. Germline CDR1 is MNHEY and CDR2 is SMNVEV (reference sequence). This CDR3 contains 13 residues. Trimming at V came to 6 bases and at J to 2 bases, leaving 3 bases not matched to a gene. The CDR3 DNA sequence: TGTGCCAGCAGACGGACAGGAAACACTGAAGCTTTCTTT. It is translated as CASRRTGNTEAFF.

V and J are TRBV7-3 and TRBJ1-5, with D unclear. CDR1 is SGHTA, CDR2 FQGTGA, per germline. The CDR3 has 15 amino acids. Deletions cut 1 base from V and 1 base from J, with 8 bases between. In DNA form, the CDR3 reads TGTGCCAGCAGCTTAATCCAGTGGAGCAATCAGCCCCAGCATTTT. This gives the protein CASSLIQWSNQPQHF. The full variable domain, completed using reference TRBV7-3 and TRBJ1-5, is GAGVSQTPSNKVTEKGKYVELRCDPISGHTALYWYRQSLGQGPEFLIYFQGTGAADDSGLPNDRFFAVRPEGSVSTLKIQRTERGDSAVYLCASSLIQWSNQPQHFGDGTRLSIL.

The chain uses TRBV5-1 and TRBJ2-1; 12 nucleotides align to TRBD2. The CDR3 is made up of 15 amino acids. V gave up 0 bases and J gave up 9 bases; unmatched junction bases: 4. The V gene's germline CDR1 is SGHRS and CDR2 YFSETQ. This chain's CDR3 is CASSLGTSGVGEQFF. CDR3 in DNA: TGCGCCAGCAGCTTGGGGACTAGCGGGGTGGGTGAGCAGTTCTTC.